What follows are 9 T cell receptor beta chains derived from one specimen sequenced in a study of shared clonotypes between healthy human individuals. Generated by immunoSEQ multiplex PCR, the TCRdb table keeps only in-frame clones and is missing some. The profile shows about a million clones, roughly 80% of them singletons. Sequenced sample: memory CD4+ T cells from PBMCs. The subset denotes: CD45RA-negative fraction. The receptors originated from a man between 18 and 29 years old in good health. Some clones in this sample may be carry-over from other donors' samples.

Only one count was recorded for this clone. The chain recombines TRBV5-4 with TRBJ1-2; 7 nucleotides align to TRBD1. Trimming at V came to 2 bases and at J to 3 bases, leaving 4 bases not matched to a gene. CDR3 length equals 14 residues. CDR1 SGHNT and CDR2 YYREEE come from the germline V gene (reference sequence). CDR3 in amino acids: CASSLGTAYYGYTF. DNA of the CDR3: TGTGCCAGCAGCTTAGGGACAGCGTACTATGGCTACACCTTC.

This clone appeared a single time. The chain is built from TRBV10-3 and TRBJ2-1, with 7 bases lining up with TRBD1. This CDR3 is 15 amino acids long. CDR1 is ENHRY and CDR2 is SYGVKD in the germline V gene. The trim removed 3 bases at V and 2 bases at J, leaving 4 bases unmatched. CDR3 in amino acids: CAISELQGAYNEQFF. CDR3 nucleotide sequence: TGTGCCATCAGTGAATTGCAGGGGGCCTACAATGAGCAGTTCTTC.

The table lists this clone with a few counts. The gene calls are TRBV27 and TRBJ1-5, with 7 nucleotides matching TRBD1. Per the germline V gene, CDR1 is MNHEY and CDR2 is SMNVEV (reference sequence). The CDR3 has 16 amino acids. V gave up 2 bases and J gave up 3 bases; unmatched junction bases: 7. DNA for the CDR3: TGTGCCAGCAGTTTACGCTGGGACAGTTACAATCAGCCCCAGCATTTT. As protein: CASSLRWDSYNQPQHF.

A remark on this clone: A much larger clone lies a single base off, so this may be a read error. Other DNA sequences in this specimen translate into the identical CDR3. The V and J genes are TRBV11-2 and TRBJ1-1; 7 bases map to TRBD1. The CDR3 is 14 amino acids. Losses at the gene ends were 4 bases for V and 1 base for J; bases not matched to a gene: 3. Germline V gene data show CDR1 as SGHAT and CDR2 as FQNNGV. The CDR3 loop is CASSSGGANTEAFF. CDR3 DNA: TGTGCCAGCAGCTCAGGGGGGGCGAACACTGAAGCTTTCTTT.

The chain links TRBV5-8 to TRBJ2-3; D might be TRBD1 (6 bases). Germline V gene data show CDR1 as SGHTS and CDR2 as YDEGEE. CDR3 size: 15 residues. V gave up 4 bases and J gave up 4 bases, with 16 bases separating them. The CDR3 DNA sequence: TGTGCCAGCAGCAAGCGGCAGGGACAAGCAGATACGCAGTATTTT. The encoded protein is CASSKRQGQADTQYF. The variable domain in full, completed from reference TRBV5-8 and TRBJ2-3, reads EAGVTQSPTHLIKTRGQQATLRCSPISGHTSVYWYQQALGLGLQFLLWYDEGEERNRGNFPPRFSGRQFPNYSSELNVNALELEDSALYLCASSKRQGQADTQYFGPGTRLTVL.

This clone appeared a few times. The rearrangement links TRBV7-3 to TRBJ1-3; D is perhaps TRBD1 (6 bases). The ends were cut back, 5 bases at V and 2 bases at J, with 10 bases in the middle. This CDR3 contains 14 residues. CDR1 is SGHTA, CDR2 FQGTGA, per germline. DNA for the CDR3: TGTGCCAGCAGCCAGGGGCAGGCTGGAAACACCATATATTTT. As protein: CASSQGQAGNTIYF.

The sample holds a few counts of this clone. The rearrangement links TRBV7-2 to TRBJ1-5; D gene unclear. CDR3 length: 14 amino acids. Per the germline V gene, CDR1 is SGHTA and CDR2 is FQGNSA. The ends were cut back, 3 bases at V and 0 bases at J, with 6 bases in the middle. CDR3 DNA sequence: TGTGCCAGCAGCTTTAGAACTAGCAATCAGCCCCAGCATTTT. Translation: CASSFRTSNQPQHF.

The chain has TRBV27 and TRBJ2-5, with D maybe TRBD2 (5 bases). Per the germline V gene, CDR1 is MNHEY and CDR2 is SMNVEV (reference sequence). Trimming removed 5 bases at V and 4 bases at J, with 11 bases between. This CDR3 is 13 amino acids long. The DNA for the CDR3 is TGTGCCAGCAGTCTCTCGGGAACAGAGACCCAGTACTTC. This gives the protein CASSLSGTETQYF.

About this clone: Within the sample, other DNA sequences also encode this same CDR3. The CDR3 coding sequence is TGTGCCAGCAGCGGGACAGCAAAAGAGACCCAGTACTTC. Protein product: CASSGTAKETQYF. The V gene is TRBV28, the J gene TRBJ2-5; 7 bases fit TRBD1. The J segment lost 3 bases and the V segment lost 6 bases, leaving 4 bases of the junction unmatched. The CDR3 runs 13 residues. From germline, CDR1 is MDHEN and CDR2 SYDVKM.